This note documents a single T cell receptor (beta chain) sequence. Antigen specificity is unknown. The sample originates from a study of cytomegalovirus exposure and HLA in healthy donors. Trimming took 5 bases from V and 4 from J, leaving 12 bases between them. This CDR3 region has 13 residues. Germline CDR1 is SGHDT and CDR2 is YYEEEE. Broader study findings: The TCR clusters that emerged in the first cohort tended, a later analysis found, to co-occur in the roughly 130 validation repertoires. Most TCR sequences showed up rarely, but some public TCRs showed up in many donors. The study recorded over 150 TCR beta chains that were cytomegalovirus-associated.

Profiling relied on immunoSEQ multiplex PCR, and the TCRdb table lists in-frame clones only, not all of them. The repertoire holds about 330,000 clones, with 75% to 90% as singletons. Sequences were obtained from PBMCs. This chain connects TRBV5-6 to TRBJ1-1; perhaps TRBD1 as D (5 bases). The TCR comes from a woman aged 18-29 years in good health and CMV-seronegative. CDR3 DNA sequence: TGTGCCAGCAGTTCCAGGGTCAGCACTGAAGCTTTCTTT. This gives the protein CASSSRVSTEAFF.